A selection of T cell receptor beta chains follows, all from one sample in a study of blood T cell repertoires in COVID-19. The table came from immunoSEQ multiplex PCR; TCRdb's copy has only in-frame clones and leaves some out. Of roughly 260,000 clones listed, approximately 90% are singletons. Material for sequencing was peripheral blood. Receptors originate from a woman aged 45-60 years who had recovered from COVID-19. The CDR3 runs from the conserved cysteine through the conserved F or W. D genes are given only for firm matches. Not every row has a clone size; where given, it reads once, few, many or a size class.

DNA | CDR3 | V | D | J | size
TGTGCCAGTTCCCAGGGTAACGGAAAACTGTTTTTT | CASSQGNGKLFF | TRBV2 | NA | TRBJ1-4 | NA
TGTGCCAGCTCAGGGGCAGGGACTAATGAAAAACTGTTTTTT | CASSGAGTNEKLFF | TRBV28 | NA | TRBJ1-4 | NA
TGTGCCAGCAAATCAGTCTTGAACACTGAAGCTTTCTTT | CASKSVLNTEAFF | TRBV25-1 | NA | TRBJ1-1 | NA
TGTGCCTGGAGGTGGGGGGTTATGGAGAGCGAGCAGTACTTC | CAWRWGVMESEQYF | TRBV30 | NA | TRBJ2-7 | NA
TGCGCCAGCAGCTTGCTCCCAGCGGGGGGGCCGAACACCGGGGAGCTGTTTTTT | CASSLLPAGGPNTGELFF | TRBV5-1 | TRBD2 | TRBJ2-2 | NA
TGTGCCGGAGAACGGACAGGGTCCTATGGCTACACCTTC | CAGERTGSYGYTF | TRBV30 | TRBD1 | TRBJ1-2 | NA
TGTGCCAGCAGTGAAGCGCTAGGCAAAAACTATGGCTACACCTTC | CASSEALGKNYGYTF | TRBV6-1 | NA | TRBJ1-2 | NA
TGTGCCAGCAGTCCAGGGACCTACAATGAGCAGTTCTTC | CASSPGTYNEQFF | TRBV5-6 | NA | TRBJ2-1 | NA
TGTGCCAGCAGCCCCAGGCAGGCGCAAAATTCACCCCTCCACTTT | CASSPRQAQNSPLHF | TRBV6-6 | NA | TRBJ1-6 | NA
TGTGCCAGCAGTGGTTCGGGGCAGGGGGAAGAGACCCAGTACTTC | CASSGSGQGEETQYF | TRBV9 | TRBD1 | TRBJ2-5 | NA
TGTGCCAGCTCACCAGGCAGGAATGAAAAACTGTTTTTT | CASSPGRNEKLFF | TRBV18 | NA | TRBJ1-4 | NA
TGTGCCAGCAGCACGTCGGGGATTAGGGCCTACAATGAGCAGTTCTTC | CASSTSGIRAYNEQFF | TRBV7-3 | NA | TRBJ2-1 | NA
TGTGCCAGCAGCTTAGGGCACAAGTTCTCCTACGAGCAGTACTTC | CASSLGHKFSYEQYF | TRBV7-9 | NA | TRBJ2-7 | NA
TGTGCCAGCAGTTACTCCGGACAGGGGCGGTCAACTAATGAAAAACTGTTTTTT | CASSYSGQGRSTNEKLFF | TRBV6-2/TRBV6-3 | TRBD1 | TRBJ1-4 | NA
TGTGCCAGCTCACCAATGAGAGATTCCTATGGCTACACCTTC | CASSPMRDSYGYTF | TRBV18 | NA | TRBJ1-2 | NA
TGTGCCAGCAATTTTCGAGGTGAAACCATATATTTT | CASNFRGETIYF | TRBV6-5 | NA | TRBJ1-3 | NA
TGCAGCGTTGAAGATCGGGCCAGGGGGTACGAGCAGTACTTC | CSVEDRARGYEQYF | TRBV29-1 | TRBD1 | TRBJ2-7 | NA
TGTGCCAGCAGCGGACAGGGCTACGAGCAGTACTTC | CASSGQGYEQYF | TRBV9 | TRBD1 | TRBJ2-7 | NA
TGTGCCAGCAGTGTCGCGGGTGAAGGGCAGTACTTC | CASSVAGEGQYF | TRBV2 | NA | TRBJ2-7 | NA
TGTGCCAGCAGTTACTCAGGGGCTGGAAACACCATATATTTT | CASSYSGAGNTIYF | TRBV6-5 | NA | TRBJ1-3 | NA
TGTGCCAGCAGATTGAGAGGGGGTTTTAGGAACACTGAAGCTTTCTTT | CASRLRGGFRNTEAFF | TRBV28 | NA | TRBJ1-1 | few
TGCGCCAGCAGCCAAGATCGGAGGTTTTATAATTCACCCCTCCACTTT | CASSQDRRFYNSPLHF | TRBV4-3 | NA | TRBJ1-6 | NA
TGCAGCACGTTAGTGAGCTACGAGCAGTACTTC | CSTLVSYEQYF | TRBV20-1 | NA | TRBJ2-7 | few
TGTGCCAGCAGCTTGGGAGGCAGGGGATCAAATCAGCCCCAGCATTTT | CASSLGGRGSNQPQHF | TRBV5-4 | NA | TRBJ1-5 | NA
TGTGCCAGCAGGGGACTAGCGGGAGGTCAAGAGACCCAGTACTTC | CASRGLAGGQETQYF | TRBV6-5 | TRBD2 | TRBJ2-5 | once
TGTGCCAGCAGCTTGGAAGCCGCCGGGGGAGGCTACACCTTC | CASSLEAAGGGYTF | TRBV5-6 | NA | TRBJ1-2 | NA